Listed below are T cell receptor beta chains from one sample, sequenced in a study of beta chain features in type 1 diabetes. TCRdb's copy holds only in-frame clones and misses some; the assay was immunoSEQ multiplex PCR. The sample shows approximately 600,000 clones, 9.5% to 15% of them seen only once. Sequenced sample: naive CD4+ T cells from blood. These receptors all come from a man aged 25 to 40 with type 1 diabetes. CDR3s include the opening cysteine and the closing phenylalanine or tryptophan. D genes are given only for firm matches. The size field is filled for only some rows; it gives once, few, many or a size class.

clone size	V gene	J gene	D gene	CDR3 protein	CDR3 DNA
few	TRBV5-1	TRBJ2-2	TRBD1	CASASGQDNTGELFF	TGCGCCAGCGCCTCGGGACAGGATAACACCGGGGAGCTGTTTTTT
few	TRBV13	TRBJ2-5	.	CASSLKAGQETQYF	TGTGCCAGCAGCTTAAAGGCGGGGCAAGAGACCCAGTACTTC
few	TRBV29-1	TRBJ2-3	.	CSVVRGPSTDTQYF	TGCAGCGTTGTGCGGGGCCCTAGCACAGATACGCAGTATTTT
.	TRBV5-1	TRBJ1-2	.	CASSPGGNYGYTF	TGCGCCAGCAGCCCGGGTGGAAACTATGGCTACACCTTC
few	TRBV7-7	TRBJ1-1	.	CASSRLPNTEAFF	TGTGCTAGCAGTCGACTCCCGAACACTGAAGCTTTCTTT
.	TRBV5-1	TRBJ2-7	TRBD1	CASSLEGAQQYF	TGCGCCAGCAGCTTGGAGGGGGCCCAGCAGTACTTC
few	TRBV7-7	TRBJ2-3	.	CASSPQAGPHTQYF	TGTGCTAGCAGCCCACAAGCGGGCCCCCATACGCAGTATTTT
.	TRBV4-2	TRBJ2-7	.	CASSQEGGLASYEQYF	TGTGCCAGCAGCCAAGAAGGAGGCCTAGCTAGTTACGAGCAGTACTTC
few	TRBV19	TRBJ1-2	.	CASSAHTGPPGYTF	TGTGCCAGTAGTGCTCATACAGGGCCCCCTGGCTACACCTTC
.	TRBV7-2	TRBJ2-2	TRBD2	CASGLGRANTGELFF	TGTGCCAGCGGCCTAGGGAGGGCGAACACCGGGGAGCTGTTTTTT
.	TRBV5-6	TRBJ2-3	.	CASSFSVDTDTQYF	TGTGCCAGCAGCTTTAGCGTAGACACAGATACGCAGTATTTT
.	TRBV7-2	TRBJ2-5	.	CASSLVWGRGETQYF	TGTGCCAGCAGCTTAGTCTGGGGGAGAGGGGAGACCCAGTACTTC
few	TRBV6-5	TRBJ1-2	.	CASSYVGQDGYTF	TGTGCCAGCAGTTACGTGGGGCAGGATGGCTACACCTTC
few	TRBV5-6	TRBJ2-2	TRBD1	CASSSFGQAAGELFF	TGTGCCAGCAGCTCCTTCGGACAGGCTGCCGGGGAGCTGTTTTTT
few	TRBV5-4	TRBJ2-1	TRBD2	CASSPDASGVYNEQFF	TGTGCCAGCAGCCCGGACGCCAGCGGGGTCTACAATGAGCAGTTCTTC
few	TRBV4-2	TRBJ2-7	TRBD1	CASSQDNRQGASEQYF	TGTGCCAGCAGCCAAGATAATCGGCAGGGGGCAAGCGAGCAGTACTTC
.	TRBV15	TRBJ1-2	.	CATSREGSPNYGYTF	TGTGCCACCAGCAGAGAAGGGTCCCCGAACTATGGCTACACCTTC
.	TRBV6-5	TRBJ2-5	TRBD2	CASSYGGGGWTQYF	TGTGCCAGCAGTTACGGCGGGGGGGGATGGACCCAGTACTTC
few	TRBV14	TRBJ1-2	.	CASSQDKDDYGYTF	TGTGCCAGCAGCCAAGATAAGGATGACTATGGCTACACCTTC
few	TRBV30	TRBJ1-4	.	CAWGEEKLFF	TGTGCCTGGGGCGAGGAAAAACTGTTTTTT
few	TRBV6-5	TRBJ2-7	TRBD2	CASSYSIGTRAEQYF	TGTGCCAGCAGTTACTCGATTGGGACTAGGGCCGAGCAGTACTTC
few	TRBV4-2	TRBJ2-3	TRBD2	CASSLRISRSGGRSTDTQYF	TGTGCCAGCAGCCTCCGTATTAGTAGATCGGGGGGGAGAAGCACAGATACGCAGTATTTT
.	TRBV2	TRBJ2-1	.	CASSLDNYNEQFF	TGTGCCAGCAGTTTGGACAACTACAATGAGCAGTTCTTC
.	TRBV27	TRBJ1-6	.	CASSLVTLGGRLHF	TGTGCCAGCAGCCTTGTAACCCTCGGGGGCAGACTCCACTTT
few	TRBV5-4	TRBJ1-5	TRBD1	CASSSGTGGDQPQHF	TGTGCCAGCAGCTCGGGGACAGGGGGCGATCAGCCCCAGCATTTT
.	TRBV15	TRBJ2-3	.	CATSRDPNGDTQYF	TGTGCCACCAGCAGGGATCCGAACGGAGATACGCAGTATTTT
.	TRBV10-3	TRBJ1-1	.	CAISDRESTEAFF	TGTGCCATCAGTGACAGGGAGTCCACTGAAGCTTTCTTT
few	TRBV30	TRBJ1-3	.	CAWSTSSGNTIYF	TGTGCCTGGAGTACGAGCTCTGGAAACACCATATATTTT
.	TRBV4-2	TRBJ1-1	.	CASSQRLNTEAFF	TGTGCCAGCAGCCAAAGGCTGAACACTGAAGCTTTCTTT
.	TRBV18	TRBJ1-2	.	CASSPGTLVYGYTF	TGTGCCAGCTCACCTGGAACTCTAGTTTATGGCTACACCTTC
.	TRBV14	TRBJ2-1	.	CASSPGQYNEQFF	TGTGCCAGCAGCCCCGGACAGTACAATGAGCAGTTCTTC
.	TRBV7-9	TRBJ1-6	TRBD1	CASSLGPDRGGFNSPLHF	TGTGCCAGCAGCTTAGGGCCGGACAGGGGAGGATTCAATTCACCCCTCCACTTT
.	TRBV18	TRBJ1-2	TRBD1	CASSPPGDRGLLGYTF	TGTGCCAGCTCACCCCCCGGGGACAGGGGGCTTCTTGGCTACACCTTC
few	TRBV6-5	TRBJ2-7	TRBD1	CASSMGQPTYEQYF	TGTGCCAGCAGTATGGGACAGCCAACCTACGAGCAGTACTTC
.	TRBV5-4	TRBJ2-3	.	CASSQDLQADTQYF	TGCGCCAGCAGCCAAGATCTACAGGCAGATACGCAGTATTTT
few	TRBV5-4	TRBJ2-1	TRBD1	CASSSLTGSKFSEQFF	TGTGCCAGCAGCTCATTGACAGGGAGTAAGTTTAGTGAGCAGTTCTTC
.	TRBV11-2	TRBJ2-7	.	CASSLSGQGGAYEQYF	TGTGCCAGCAGCTTATCCGGGCAGGGGGGAGCCTACGAGCAGTACTTC
.	TRBV10-3	TRBJ1-2	.	CAIERPTGGYTF	TGTGCCATCGAAAGACCTACGGGTGGCTACACCTTC
few	TRBV7-9	TRBJ2-7	.	CASSYNYEQYF	TGTGCCAGCAGCTACAACTACGAGCAGTACTTC
few	TRBV6-1	TRBJ1-5	.	CASSEVGVRNQPQHF	TGTGCCAGCAGTGAAGTGGGGGTACGGAATCAGCCCCAGCATTTT
.	TRBV29-1	TRBJ2-7	.	CSVESGTYEQYF	TGCAGCGTTGAATCGGGAACCTACGAGCAGTACTTC
few	TRBV11-2	TRBJ2-3	TRBD2	CASSLVSGGATDTQYF	TGTGCCAGCAGCTTAGTTAGCGGGGGGGCCACAGATACGCAGTATTTT
few	TRBV19	TRBJ2-5	TRBD2	CASSASSGGQETQYF	TGTGCCAGTAGTGCCTCTAGCGGGGGGCAAGAGACCCAGTACTTC
few	TRBV7-2	TRBJ1-4	.	CASSPDRSIGEKLFF	TGTGCCAGCAGCCCCGACAGGAGTATTGGTGAAAAACTGTTTTTT
.	TRBV30	TRBJ1-4	TRBD1	CAWSFRDRVATNEKLFF	TGTGCCTGGAGTTTCCGGGACAGGGTTGCAACTAATGAAAAACTGTTTTTT